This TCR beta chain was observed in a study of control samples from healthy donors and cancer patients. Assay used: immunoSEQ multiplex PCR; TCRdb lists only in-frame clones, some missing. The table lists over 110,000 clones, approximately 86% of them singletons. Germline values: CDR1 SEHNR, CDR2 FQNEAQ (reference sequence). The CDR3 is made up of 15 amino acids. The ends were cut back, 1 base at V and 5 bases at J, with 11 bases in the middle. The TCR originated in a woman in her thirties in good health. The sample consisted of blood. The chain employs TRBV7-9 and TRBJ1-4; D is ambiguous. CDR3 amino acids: CASSLDVTINEKLFF. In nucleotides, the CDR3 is TGTGCCAGCAGCTTAGATGTGACCATCAATGAAAAACTGTTTTTT.